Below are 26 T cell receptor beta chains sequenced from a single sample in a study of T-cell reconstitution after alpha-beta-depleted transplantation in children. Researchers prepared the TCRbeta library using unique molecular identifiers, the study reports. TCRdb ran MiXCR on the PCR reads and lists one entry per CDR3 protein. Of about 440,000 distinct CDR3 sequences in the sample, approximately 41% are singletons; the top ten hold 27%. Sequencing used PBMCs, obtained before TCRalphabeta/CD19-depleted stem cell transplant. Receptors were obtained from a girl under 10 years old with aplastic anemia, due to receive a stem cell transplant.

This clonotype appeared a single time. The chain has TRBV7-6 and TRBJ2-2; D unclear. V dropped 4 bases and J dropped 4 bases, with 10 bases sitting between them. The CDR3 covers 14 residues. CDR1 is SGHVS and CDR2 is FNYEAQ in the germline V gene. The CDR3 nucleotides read TGTGCCAGCAGCTCTAGTGGCACCACCGGGGAGCTGTTTTTT. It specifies CASSSSGTTGELFF.

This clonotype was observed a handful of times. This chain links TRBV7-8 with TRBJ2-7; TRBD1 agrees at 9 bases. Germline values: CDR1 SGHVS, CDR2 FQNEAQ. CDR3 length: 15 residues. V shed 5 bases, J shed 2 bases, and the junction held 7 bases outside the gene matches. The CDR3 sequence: CASSPGQGGTYEQYF. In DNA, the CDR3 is TGTGCCAGCAGCCCGGGACAGGGAGGGACCTACGAGCAGTACTTC. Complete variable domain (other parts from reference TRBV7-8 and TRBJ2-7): GAGVSQSPRYKVAKRGQDVALRCDPISGHVSLFWYQQALGQGPEFLTYFQNEAQLDKSGLPSDRFFAERPEGSVSTLKIQRTQQEDSAVYLCASSPGQGGTYEQYFGPGTRLTVT.

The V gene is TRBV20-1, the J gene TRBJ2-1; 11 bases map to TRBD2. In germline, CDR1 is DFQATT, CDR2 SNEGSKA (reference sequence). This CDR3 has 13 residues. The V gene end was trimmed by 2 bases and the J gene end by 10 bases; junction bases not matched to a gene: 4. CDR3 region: CSARLAGGGEQFF. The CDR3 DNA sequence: TGCAGTGCTAGACTAGCGGGGGGCGGGGAGCAGTTCTTC.

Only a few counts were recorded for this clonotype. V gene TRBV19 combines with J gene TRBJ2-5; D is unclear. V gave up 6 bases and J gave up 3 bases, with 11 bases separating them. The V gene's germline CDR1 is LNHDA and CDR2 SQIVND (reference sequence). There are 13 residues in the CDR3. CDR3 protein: CASRVLWEETQYF. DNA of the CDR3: TGTGCCAGTAGAGTACTCTGGGAAGAGACCCAGTACTTC.

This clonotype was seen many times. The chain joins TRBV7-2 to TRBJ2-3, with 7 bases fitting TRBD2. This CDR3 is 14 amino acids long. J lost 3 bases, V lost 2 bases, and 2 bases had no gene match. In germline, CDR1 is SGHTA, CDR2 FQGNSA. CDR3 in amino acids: CASSLRRGTDTQYF. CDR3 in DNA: TGTGCCAGCAGCTTACGGCGGGGGACAGATACGCAGTATTTT.

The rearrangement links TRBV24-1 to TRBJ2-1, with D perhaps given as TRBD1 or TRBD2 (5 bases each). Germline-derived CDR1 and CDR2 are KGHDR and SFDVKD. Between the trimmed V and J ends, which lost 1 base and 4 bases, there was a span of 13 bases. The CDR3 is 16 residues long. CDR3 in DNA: TGTGCCACCAGTGATTTTAGCGCAGGGCCTTACAATGAGCAGTTCTTC. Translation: CATSDFSAGPYNEQFF.

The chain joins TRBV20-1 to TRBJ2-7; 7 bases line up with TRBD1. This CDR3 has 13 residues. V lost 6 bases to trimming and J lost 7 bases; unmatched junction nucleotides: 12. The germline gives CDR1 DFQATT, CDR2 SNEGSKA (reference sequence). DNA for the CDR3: TGCAGTGCCAGTGACAGGGCTTCATGGGAGCAGTACTTC. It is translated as CSASDRASWEQYF.

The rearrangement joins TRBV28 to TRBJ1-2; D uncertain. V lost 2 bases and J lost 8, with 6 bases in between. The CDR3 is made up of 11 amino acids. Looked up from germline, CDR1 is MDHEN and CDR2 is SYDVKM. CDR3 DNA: TGTGCCAGCAGTTTACAATCCGGCTACACCTTC. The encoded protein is CASSLQSGYTF.

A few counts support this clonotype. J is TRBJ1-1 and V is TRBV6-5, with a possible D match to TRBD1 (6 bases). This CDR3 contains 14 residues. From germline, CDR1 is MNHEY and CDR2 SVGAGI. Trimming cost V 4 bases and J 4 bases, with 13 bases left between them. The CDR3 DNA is TGTGCCAGCAGTTTACAGGGATTGGCCACTGAAGCTTTCTTT. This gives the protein CASSLQGLATEAFF.

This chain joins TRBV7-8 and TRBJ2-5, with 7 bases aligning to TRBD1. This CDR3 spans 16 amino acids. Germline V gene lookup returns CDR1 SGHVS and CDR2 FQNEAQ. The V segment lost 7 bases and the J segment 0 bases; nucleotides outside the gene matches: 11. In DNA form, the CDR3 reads TGTGCCAGCACCGTAAACAGGGGTCTGTACCAAGAGACCCAGTACTTC. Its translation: CASTVNRGLYQETQYF.

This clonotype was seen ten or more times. The CDR3 DNA reads as TGTGCCAGCAGCCAAAACAGGCGACAGGGTGACTATGGCTACACCTTC. It yields the protein CASSQNRRQGDYGYTF. The chain links TRBV21-1 to TRBJ1-2; the listed D gene, TRBD1, was not tested against the DNA. TRBV21-1 is annotated as a pseudogene. This CDR3 is built from 16 residues.

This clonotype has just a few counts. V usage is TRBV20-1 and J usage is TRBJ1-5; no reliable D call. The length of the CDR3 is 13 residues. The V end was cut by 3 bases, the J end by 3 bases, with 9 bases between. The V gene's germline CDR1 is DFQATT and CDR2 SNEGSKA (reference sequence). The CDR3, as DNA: TGCAGTGCTAGCGCAGGATTCAATCAGCCCCAGCATTTT. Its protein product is CSASAGFNQPQHF.

The DNA for the CDR3 is TGTGCCACCTTTCGAGGGGCGACCTACAATGAGCAGTTCTTC. It specifies CATFRGATYNEQFF. The V call is TRBV30, the J call TRBJ2-1; D assignment may be TRBD1 or TRBD2 (5 bases each). This CDR3 region has 14 residues. Trimming cost V 8 bases and J 2 bases, with 16 bases left between them. CDR1 is GTSNPN and CDR2 is SVGIG in the germline V gene (reference sequence).

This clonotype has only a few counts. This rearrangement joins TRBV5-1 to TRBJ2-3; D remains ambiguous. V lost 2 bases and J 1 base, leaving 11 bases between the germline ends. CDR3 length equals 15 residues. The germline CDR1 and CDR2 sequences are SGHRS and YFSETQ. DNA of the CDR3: TGCGCCAGCAGCTTAATCGCCTGGGGCACAGATACGCAGTATTTT. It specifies CASSLIAWGTDTQYF.

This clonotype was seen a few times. The CDR3 coding sequence is TGCAGTGCCGACCGGGGCGGGAGTTACTACGAGCAGTACTTC. Its translation is CSADRGGSYYEQYF. The V and J genes are TRBV20-1 and TRBJ2-7; 7 bases fit TRBD2. This CDR3 contains 14 residues. Germline V lookup: CDR1 DFQATT, CDR2 SNEGSKA (reference sequence). V shed 6 bases, J shed 3 bases, and the junction held 11 bases outside the gene matches.

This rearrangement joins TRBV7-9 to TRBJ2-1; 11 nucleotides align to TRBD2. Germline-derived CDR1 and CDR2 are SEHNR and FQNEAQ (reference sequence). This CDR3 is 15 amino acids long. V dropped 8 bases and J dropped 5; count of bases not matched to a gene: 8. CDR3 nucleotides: TGTGCCAGCCCCCGCGGGACTAGCGGAAACAATGAGCAGTTCTTC. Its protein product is CASPRGTSGNNEQFF.

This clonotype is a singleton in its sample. CDR3 sequence (DNA): TGCAGTGCTGGTAGCGGGAGTTTGTGGACAGATACGCAGTATTTT. It specifies CSAGSGSLWTDTQYF. This chain joins TRBV20-1 and TRBJ2-3, with TRBD2 matching 9 bases. The CDR3 loop spans 15 amino acids. Losses at the gene ends were 5 bases for V and 3 bases for J; bases not matched to a gene: 9. Per germline, CDR1 DFQATT and CDR2 SNEGSKA (reference sequence).

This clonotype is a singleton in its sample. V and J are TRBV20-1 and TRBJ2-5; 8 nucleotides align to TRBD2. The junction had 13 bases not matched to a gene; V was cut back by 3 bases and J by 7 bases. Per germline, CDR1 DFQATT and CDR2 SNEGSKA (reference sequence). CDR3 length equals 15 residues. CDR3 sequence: CSASREGQTFATQYF. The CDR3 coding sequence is TGCAGTGCTAGTCGGGAGGGACAAACGTTCGCGACCCAGTACTTC.

The CDR3 loop is CAISAGQDRHIQYF. CDR3 bases: TGTGCCATCAGTGCGGGACAGGATAGGCACATTCAGTACTTC. This chain joins TRBV10-3 and TRBJ2-4, with TRBD1 identical over 8 bases. The V and J ends lost 4 bases and 8 bases, in that order; junction bases with no gene match: 7. Looked up from germline, CDR1 is ENHRY and CDR2 is SYGVKD. The CDR3 totals 14 residues.

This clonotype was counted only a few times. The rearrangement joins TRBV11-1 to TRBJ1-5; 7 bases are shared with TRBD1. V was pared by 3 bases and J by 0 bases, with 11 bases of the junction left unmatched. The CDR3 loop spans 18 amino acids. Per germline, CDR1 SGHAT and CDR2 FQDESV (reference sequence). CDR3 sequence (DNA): TGTGCCAGCAGCTTGAGACCGGGACAGAGTTTTAGCAATCAGCCCCAGCATTTT. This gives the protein CASSLRPGQSFSNQPQHF.

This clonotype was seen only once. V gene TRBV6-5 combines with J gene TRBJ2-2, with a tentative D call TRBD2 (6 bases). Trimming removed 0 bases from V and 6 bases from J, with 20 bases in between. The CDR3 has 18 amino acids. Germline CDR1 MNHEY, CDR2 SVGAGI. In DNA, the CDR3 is TGTGCCAGCAGTTACTCGGCAGCCCTTAACTGGGGGGCCGGGGAGCTGTTTTTT. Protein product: CASSYSAALNWGAGELFF.

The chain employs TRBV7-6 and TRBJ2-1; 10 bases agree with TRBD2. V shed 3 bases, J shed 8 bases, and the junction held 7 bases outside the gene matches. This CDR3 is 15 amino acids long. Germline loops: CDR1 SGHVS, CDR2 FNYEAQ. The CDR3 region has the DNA TGTGCCAGCAGCTTGGGCAGCGGGAGGGCCCATGAGCAGTTCTTC. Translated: CASSLGSGRAHEQFF. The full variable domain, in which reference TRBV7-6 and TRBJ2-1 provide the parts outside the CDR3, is GAGVSQSPRYKVTKRGQDVALRCDPISGHVSLYWYRQALGQGPEFLTYFNYEAQQDKSGLPNDRFSAERPEGSISTLTIQRTEQRDSAMYRCASSLGSGRAHEQFFGPGTRLTVL.

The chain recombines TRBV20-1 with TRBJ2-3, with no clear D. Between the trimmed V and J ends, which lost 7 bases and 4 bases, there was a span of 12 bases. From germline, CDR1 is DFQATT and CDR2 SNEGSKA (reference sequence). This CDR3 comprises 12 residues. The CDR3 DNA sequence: TGCAGTGTCCGCAACCCACCAGATACGCAGTATTTT. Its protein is CSVRNPPDTQYF.

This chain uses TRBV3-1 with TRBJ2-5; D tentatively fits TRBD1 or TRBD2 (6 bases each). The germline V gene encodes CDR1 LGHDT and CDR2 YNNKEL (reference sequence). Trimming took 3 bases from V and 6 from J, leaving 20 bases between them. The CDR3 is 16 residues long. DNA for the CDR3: TGTGCCAGCAGCCAGCAACGTCGTAGCGGACAGCAGACCCAGTACTTC. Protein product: CASSQQRRSGQQTQYF.

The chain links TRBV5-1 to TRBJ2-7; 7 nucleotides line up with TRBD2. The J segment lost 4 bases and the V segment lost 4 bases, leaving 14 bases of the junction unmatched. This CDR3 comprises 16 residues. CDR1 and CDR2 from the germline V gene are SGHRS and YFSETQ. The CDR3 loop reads CASSPGPSGGSYEQYF. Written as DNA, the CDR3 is TGCGCCAGCAGCCCAGGGCCATCGGGAGGAAGTTACGAGCAGTACTTC.

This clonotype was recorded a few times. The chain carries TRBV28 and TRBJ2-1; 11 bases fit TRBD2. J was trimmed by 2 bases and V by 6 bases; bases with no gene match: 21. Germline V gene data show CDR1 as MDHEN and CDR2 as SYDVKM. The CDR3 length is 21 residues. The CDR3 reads CASSPLRRASGRPPPYNEQFF. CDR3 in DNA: TGTGCCAGCAGCCCTTTGAGGCGGGCTAGCGGGAGGCCACCCCCCTACAATGAGCAGTTCTTC.